A single T cell receptor (beta chain) is shown here with its context. The antigen is undetermined. Generated by immunoSEQ multiplex PCR, the TCRdb table keeps only in-frame clones and is missing some. The repertoire has approximately 44,000 clones, approximately 90% of them found once; the top ten carry 3.5% to 4%. These data originate in a study of a mutant IDH1 vaccine in newly diagnosed glioma. Study context: In weeks 1, 3, 5, 7, 11, 15, 19 and 23, patients were vaccinated. Study results and caveats: There seemed to be no relation between pseudoprogression and changes in top peripheral T cell clonotypes.

Described time point: week 23, last vaccination. Each dose of the vaccine consisted of 300 ug of mutant IDH1 20-mer peptide, with topical imiquimod. The CDR3 length is 15 residues. The germline V gene encodes CDR1 MNHEY and CDR2 SVGAGI. The germline V and J ends were trimmed by 5 bases and 0 bases, with 10 bases remaining between them. This chain links TRBV6-5 with TRBJ1-4; D not certain. Material: PBMCs, obtained from a glioma patient whose treatment included an IDH1 peptide vaccine. The sequence derives from a man aged 50-60 years with glioma. The DNA for the CDR3 is TGTGCCAGCAGTCGGAATCCTTCAACTAATGAAAAACTGTTTTTT. Residues: CASSRNPSTNEKLFF.